This T cell receptor (beta chain) was sequenced during a study of shared clonotypes between healthy human individuals. As for the study in general: The study used three CD4 naive, three CD4 memory, two CD8 naive and one CD8 memory plate per donor.

Measured with immunoSEQ multiplex PCR; TCRdb has only the in-frame clones, and not every one. The table has approximately 340,000 clones, around 72% seen once; the top ten hold about a tenth. The CDR3 runs 16 residues. The V end was cut by 1 base, the J end by 2 bases, with 13 bases between. Germline V lookup: CDR1 SGHTA, CDR2 FQGNSA. The TCR comes from a man in his thirties or forties in good health. The sequencing input was memory CD4+ T cells sorted from blood. The subset denotes: CD45RA-negative fraction. V usage is TRBV7-2 and J usage is TRBJ2-3; D may correspond to TRBD1 or TRBD2 (6 bases each). The CDR3 nucleotides read TGTGCCAGCAGCTTAGGGACGGGGGCCTACACAGATACGCAGTATTTT. Protein sequence: CASSLGTGAYTDTQYF. Together with reference TRBV7-2 and TRBJ2-3, the CDR3 gives the full variable domain: GAGVSQSPSNKVTEKGKDVELRCDPISGHTALYWYRQSLGQGLEFLIYFQGNSAPDKSGLPSDRFSAERTGGSVSTLTIQRTQQEDSAVYLCASSLGTGAYTDTQYFGPGTRLTVL.